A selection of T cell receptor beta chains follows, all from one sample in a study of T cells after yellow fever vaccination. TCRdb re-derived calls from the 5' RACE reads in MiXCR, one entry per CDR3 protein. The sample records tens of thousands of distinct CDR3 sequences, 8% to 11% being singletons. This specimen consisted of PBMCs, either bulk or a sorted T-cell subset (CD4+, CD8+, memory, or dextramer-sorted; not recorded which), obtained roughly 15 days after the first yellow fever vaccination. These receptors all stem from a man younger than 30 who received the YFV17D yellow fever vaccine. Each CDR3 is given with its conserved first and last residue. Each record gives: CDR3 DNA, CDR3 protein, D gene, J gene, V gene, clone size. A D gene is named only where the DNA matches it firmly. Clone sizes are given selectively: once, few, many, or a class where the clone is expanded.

CDR3 DNA: TGTGCCAGCTCCGGCGGAGGGGGCCTCAACACCGGGGAGCTGTTTTTT
CDR3 protein: CASSGGGGLNTGELFF
D gene: -
J gene: TRBJ2-2
V gene: TRBV9
clone size: many

CDR3 DNA: TGTGCCAGCAGTCCATGGGGACAGGTGAACACCGGGGAGCTGTTTTTT
CDR3 protein: CASSPWGQVNTGELFF
D gene: TRBD1
J gene: TRBJ2-2
V gene: TRBV12-3/TRBV12-4
clone size: many

CDR3 DNA: TGTGCCAGTAGTTCCCTACAGGGGTGGACTGAAGCTTTCTTT
CDR3 protein: CASSSLQGWTEAFF
D gene: TRBD1
J gene: TRBJ1-1
V gene: TRBV19
clone size: many

CDR3 DNA: TGTGCCAGCAGCTTCCACAGACTCTCTGGAAACATCATATATTTT
CDR3 protein: CASSFHRLSGNIIYF
D gene: -
J gene: TRBJ1-3
V gene: TRBV11-2
clone size: -

CDR3 DNA: TGTGCCAGCAGCTTGGCCTTGGGTGAGTCATATGGGGCCAACGTCCTGACTTTC
CDR3 protein: CASSLALGESYGANVLTF
D gene: -
J gene: TRBJ2-6
V gene: TRBV5-6
clone size: many

CDR3 DNA: TGTGCCAGCAGCCGCGGGACCTACGAGCAGTACTTC
CDR3 protein: CASSRGTYEQYF
D gene: -
J gene: TRBJ2-7
V gene: TRBV5-6
clone size: many

CDR3 DNA: TGTGCCAGCAGTTACGGGCGGGAAAGCACAGATACGCAGTATTTT
CDR3 protein: CASSYGRESTDTQYF
D gene: -
J gene: TRBJ2-3
V gene: TRBV6-5
clone size: many

CDR3 DNA: TGTGCCAGCAGCCTGTGGGCAGCTGAAGCTTTCTTT
CDR3 protein: CASSLWAAEAFF
D gene: -
J gene: TRBJ1-1
V gene: TRBV5-6
clone size: many

CDR3 DNA: TGTGCCAGCAGTGGGGGCAGGGGGCTAGGTGAGCAGTTCTTC
CDR3 protein: CASSGGRGLGEQFF
D gene: TRBD1
J gene: TRBJ2-1
V gene: TRBV6-1
clone size: -

CDR3 DNA: TGCGCCAGCAGCTTGGAGGGGGGGCGAGGACAGCCCCAGCATTTT
CDR3 protein: CASSLEGGRGQPQHF
D gene: -
J gene: TRBJ1-5
V gene: TRBV5-1
clone size: many

CDR3 DNA: TGTGCCACCAGTGAGCGGGGAGCCTACAATGAGCAGTTCTTC
CDR3 protein: CATSERGAYNEQFF
D gene: -
J gene: TRBJ2-1
V gene: TRBV24-1
clone size: many

CDR3 DNA: TGTGCCAGCACTGGAGGCGGGCATAGCAATCAGCCCCAGCATTTT
CDR3 protein: CASTGGGHSNQPQHF
D gene: -
J gene: TRBJ1-5
V gene: TRBV12-3/TRBV12-4
clone size: many

CDR3 DNA: TGTGCCAGCAGCATGCGGGGGTACTATGGCTACACCTTC
CDR3 protein: CASSMRGYYGYTF
D gene: -
J gene: TRBJ1-2
V gene: TRBV7-2
clone size: many

CDR3 DNA: TGTGCCAGCAGCCCGACGGGGAACACTGAAGCTTTCTTT
CDR3 protein: CASSPTGNTEAFF
D gene: -
J gene: TRBJ1-1
V gene: TRBV11-2
clone size: many

CDR3 DNA: TGTGCCAGCTCCTTAGCCGGCTCCCTCTCTGGGGCCAACGTCCTGACTTTC
CDR3 protein: CASSLAGSLSGANVLTF
D gene: -
J gene: TRBJ2-6
V gene: TRBV2
clone size: -

CDR3 DNA: TGTGCCAGCAGCCTAACAGGGAAGACCCAGTACTTC
CDR3 protein: CASSLTGKTQYF
D gene: -
J gene: TRBJ2-5
V gene: TRBV27
clone size: many

CDR3 DNA: TGCGCCAGCAGCTCCGACAGGGGGCTTCGGGGCTACACCTTC
CDR3 protein: CASSSDRGLRGYTF
D gene: TRBD1
J gene: TRBJ1-2
V gene: TRBV5-1
clone size: many

CDR3 DNA: TGCAGCGTTGAAGTCTGGGGGAAGGGGGCCACAGATACGCAGTATTTT
CDR3 protein: CSVEVWGKGATDTQYF
D gene: TRBD1
J gene: TRBJ2-3
V gene: TRBV29-1
clone size: many

CDR3 DNA: TGTGCCAGCCGCTCCACAAGAACAGATACGCAGTATTTT
CDR3 protein: CASRSTRTDTQYF
D gene: -
J gene: TRBJ2-3
V gene: TRBV5-4
clone size: many

CDR3 DNA: TGTGCCAGTAGTAGGGGCCGGGGGGCCCAAGAGACCCAGTACTTC
CDR3 protein: CASSRGRGAQETQYF
D gene: -
J gene: TRBJ2-5
V gene: TRBV19
clone size: many

CDR3 DNA: TGTGCCAGCACTGAGGTCGGGGCCCGCACAGATACGCAGTATTTT
CDR3 protein: CASTEVGARTDTQYF
D gene: -
J gene: TRBJ2-3
V gene: TRBV7-2
clone size: many

CDR3 DNA: TGTGCCAGCAGCTGGGGACGGCACAATGAGCAGTTCTTC
CDR3 protein: CASSWGRHNEQFF
D gene: -
J gene: TRBJ2-1
V gene: TRBV7-2
clone size: many

CDR3 DNA: TGTGCCAGCTCCGAAGTGGCAGGTGGGTACGAGCAGTACTTC
CDR3 protein: CASSEVAGGYEQYF
D gene: -
J gene: TRBJ2-7
V gene: TRBV12-3/TRBV12-4
clone size: many

CDR3 DNA: TGTGCCAGCAGTAGCACCTCGGGGGTCTCCTTCGGTCAGCCCCAGCATTTT
CDR3 protein: CASSSTSGVSFGQPQHF
D gene: -
J gene: TRBJ1-5
V gene: TRBV27
clone size: many

CDR3 DNA: TGTGCCAGCAGACCGGGACGGGATAATTCACCCCTCCACTTT
CDR3 protein: CASRPGRDNSPLHF
D gene: -
J gene: TRBJ1-6
V gene: TRBV6-5
clone size: many

CDR3 DNA: TGTGCCAGCAGCTTACTGGGCAGAATAGGCTCCGAGACCCAGTACTTC
CDR3 protein: CASSLLGRIGSETQYF
D gene: -
J gene: TRBJ2-5
V gene: TRBV7-2
clone size: -

CDR3 DNA: TGCGCCAGCAGCACGGGACAGGCTTACACCGGGGAGCTGTTTTTT
CDR3 protein: CASSTGQAYTGELFF
D gene: TRBD1
J gene: TRBJ2-2
V gene: TRBV5-1
clone size: many

CDR3 DNA: TGTGCCAGCAGTCCCAGGGTGTACTATGGCTACACCTTC
CDR3 protein: CASSPRVYYGYTF
D gene: -
J gene: TRBJ1-2
V gene: TRBV6-1
clone size: many

CDR3 DNA: TGTGCCAGCAGTCAAGGACTAGCGGGGGCTGGGGAGCAGTACTTC
CDR3 protein: CASSQGLAGAGEQYF
D gene: TRBD2
J gene: TRBJ2-7
V gene: TRBV12-3/TRBV12-4
clone size: many

CDR3 DNA: TGTGCCAGCAGCCAAGATCGGGCGGGCACTGAAGCTTTCTTT
CDR3 protein: CASSQDRAGTEAFF
D gene: -
J gene: TRBJ1-1
V gene: TRBV4-2
clone size: many

CDR3 DNA: TGCAGTGCTAGCGAACCCGACAGGGGCGCAGATACGCAGTATTTT
CDR3 protein: CSASEPDRGADTQYF
D gene: TRBD1
J gene: TRBJ2-3
V gene: TRBV20-1
clone size: many

CDR3 DNA: TGCAGCGCAAGACAGGGGGCGGACACCGGGGAGCTGTTTTTT
CDR3 protein: CSARQGADTGELFF
D gene: TRBD1
J gene: TRBJ2-2
V gene: TRBV29-1
clone size: many

CDR3 DNA: TGTGCCAGCAGTCCTAGCGGACCCTCCTACGAGCAGTACTTC
CDR3 protein: CASSPSGPSYEQYF
D gene: TRBD2
J gene: TRBJ2-7
V gene: TRBV6-1
clone size: many

CDR3 DNA: TGTGCCATCATGGTTTCGGTCGGGGGCTCCTACAATGAGCAGTTCTTC
CDR3 protein: CAIMVSVGGSYNEQFF
D gene: -
J gene: TRBJ2-1
V gene: TRBV10-3
clone size: many

CDR3 DNA: TGTGCCAGCAGAGGCAGTGACATGAACACTGAAGCTTTCTTT
CDR3 protein: CASRGSDMNTEAFF
D gene: -
J gene: TRBJ1-1
V gene: TRBV2
clone size: many

CDR3 DNA: TGTGCCACCAGCGCTAGGAGCGGCCTCCGGGCAGATACGCAGTATTTT
CDR3 protein: CATSARSGLRADTQYF
D gene: -
J gene: TRBJ2-3
V gene: TRBV15
clone size: many

CDR3 DNA: TGTGCCACCAGTGATCATGGGACAGCTGACTATGGCTACACCTTC
CDR3 protein: CATSDHGTADYGYTF
D gene: TRBD1
J gene: TRBJ1-2
V gene: TRBV24-1
clone size: many

CDR3 DNA: TGTGCCAGCAGTGATTTTGGGTCAGCCAAAAACATTCAGTACTTC
CDR3 protein: CASSDFGSAKNIQYF
D gene: -
J gene: TRBJ2-4
V gene: TRBV6-1
clone size: many

CDR3 DNA: TGTGCCAGCAGCCAAGATACGGGGGCGAACTATGGCTACACCTTC
CDR3 protein: CASSQDTGANYGYTF
D gene: -
J gene: TRBJ1-2
V gene: TRBV4-2
clone size: many

CDR3 DNA: TGTGCCAGCAGCCGCCCCGGGACTAGGTTTCAAAATGAGCAGTTCTTC
CDR3 protein: CASSRPGTRFQNEQFF
D gene: TRBD2
J gene: TRBJ2-1
V gene: TRBV11-2
clone size: many

CDR3 DNA: TGCAGTGCCCGAGACGGAGGGAAAGGCGCAGATACGCAGTATTTT
CDR3 protein: CSARDGGKGADTQYF
D gene: -
J gene: TRBJ2-3
V gene: TRBV20-1
clone size: many

CDR3 DNA: TGTGCCACCACGCCGGGACAGGGATCAGATACGCAGTATTTT
CDR3 protein: CATTPGQGSDTQYF
D gene: TRBD1
J gene: TRBJ2-3
V gene: TRBV27
clone size: many

CDR3 DNA: TGCGCCAGCAGCCAAGATGTCCTAGCAGATACGCAGTATTTT
CDR3 protein: CASSQDVLADTQYF
D gene: -
J gene: TRBJ2-3
V gene: TRBV4-3
clone size: many

CDR3 DNA: TGCGCCAGCAGCTTGGGGGACAGGGGCGAGCAGTACTTC
CDR3 protein: CASSLGDRGEQYF
D gene: TRBD1
J gene: TRBJ2-7
V gene: TRBV5-1
clone size: many

CDR3 DNA: TGTGCCAGCAGCCTCGGGACTCCCCGCAAAGATACGCAGTATTTT
CDR3 protein: CASSLGTPRKDTQYF
D gene: -
J gene: TRBJ2-3
V gene: TRBV7-2
clone size: -

CDR3 DNA: TGTGCCAGCAGCTCCCAGGGTTCCGTGAATTCACCCCTCCACTTT
CDR3 protein: CASSSQGSVNSPLHF
D gene: -
J gene: TRBJ1-6
V gene: TRBV12-3/TRBV12-4
clone size: many

CDR3 DNA: TGTGCCAGCAGTTTCCCAGTCGGTGAGCAGTTCTTC
CDR3 protein: CASSFPVGEQFF
D gene: -
J gene: TRBJ2-1
V gene: TRBV27
clone size: many

CDR3 DNA: TGTGCCAGCAGCCTCCAACTGGGAGGGGGCACAGATACGCAGTATTTT
CDR3 protein: CASSLQLGGGTDTQYF
D gene: TRBD2
J gene: TRBJ2-3
V gene: TRBV5-4
clone size: -

CDR3 DNA: TGCGCCAGCAGTTCGGGACTAGCGGGCAAAAAGGTAGATACGCAGTATTTT
CDR3 protein: CASSSGLAGKKVDTQYF
D gene: TRBD2
J gene: TRBJ2-3
V gene: TRBV5-1
clone size: many

CDR3 DNA: TGCGCCAGCAGCTTCCAACCAGGGCCTAGCTCCTACAATGAGCAGTTCTTC
CDR3 protein: CASSFQPGPSSYNEQFF
D gene: -
J gene: TRBJ2-1
V gene: TRBV5-1
clone size: many

CDR3 DNA: TGTGCCAGCAGCATTGGACTAGCGGGGGGGGACGGCTGGGAGACCCAGTACTTC
CDR3 protein: CASSIGLAGGDGWETQYF
D gene: TRBD2
J gene: TRBJ2-5
V gene: TRBV7-3
clone size: many

CDR3 DNA: TGTGCCAGCAGCTTAGTAAGGAAAGAGACCCAGTACTTC
CDR3 protein: CASSLVRKETQYF
D gene: -
J gene: TRBJ2-5
V gene: TRBV7-2
clone size: few

CDR3 DNA: TGCAGTGCTAGGTCGAACTCCGGGCCCCAGCATTTT
CDR3 protein: CSARSNSGPQHF
D gene: -
J gene: TRBJ1-5
V gene: TRBV20-1
clone size: many

CDR3 DNA: TGTGCCAGCAGCGTAGCCCCAGGGGTGGATGAGCAGTTCTTC
CDR3 protein: CASSVAPGVDEQFF
D gene: -
J gene: TRBJ2-1
V gene: TRBV9
clone size: many

CDR3 DNA: TGTGCCAGCAGCGGAGAGGGGTGGGCAAGCTCTGGGGCCAACGTCCTGACTTTC
CDR3 protein: CASSGEGWASSGANVLTF
D gene: -
J gene: TRBJ2-6
V gene: TRBV4-2
clone size: -

CDR3 DNA: TGTGCCAGCAGTTACGGGACAGGTTCCACAGATACGCAGTATTTT
CDR3 protein: CASSYGTGSTDTQYF
D gene: TRBD1
J gene: TRBJ2-3
V gene: TRBV6-4
clone size: many

CDR3 DNA: TGCAGCGTCCGATCTCCGGGTAGGGACGAGCAGTACTTC
CDR3 protein: CSVRSPGRDEQYF
D gene: -
J gene: TRBJ2-7
V gene: TRBV29-1
clone size: many

CDR3 DNA: TGCAGTGCTAGAGATGGGCCCAGGGGGGCAGATACGCAGTATTTT
CDR3 protein: CSARDGPRGADTQYF
D gene: -
J gene: TRBJ2-3
V gene: TRBV20-1
clone size: many

CDR3 DNA: TGTGCCAGCAGCTTAGGTAGCACAGATACGCAGTATTTT
CDR3 protein: CASSLGSTDTQYF
D gene: -
J gene: TRBJ2-3
V gene: TRBV11-2
clone size: many

CDR3 DNA: TGTGCCAGCAGCTGGTGGGGTGGGCGGTGGGACAATGAGCAGTTCTTC
CDR3 protein: CASSWWGGRWDNEQFF
D gene: -
J gene: TRBJ2-1
V gene: TRBV7-2
clone size: few